This T cell receptor (beta chain) originates from a study of blood T cell repertoires in COVID-19. Study information: Whether acute or convalescent, the COVID-19 samples came from the United States, Italy and Spain.

In the original analysis: The assay estimated nucleated cells by amplifying reference gene primers. TCRdb keeps only in-frame clones here, not all; method: immunoSEQ multiplex PCR. V and J calls and clone size are given by that table; D and trimming were obtained from the DNA. Of 150,000 to 200,000 clones in the sample, roughly nine tenths are singletons; the top ten hold less than 2%. V was pared by 5 bases and J by 6 bases, with 11 bases of the junction left unmatched. This CDR3 region has 15 residues. Per germline, CDR1 SEHNR and CDR2 FQNEAQ (reference sequence). The sample was peripheral blood. The clonotype comes from a man aged 18-30 years who had recovered from COVID-19. The rearrangement uses TRBV7-9 and TRBJ2-3; TRBD2 matches 7 bases. The CDR3 coding sequence is TGTGCCAGCAGCCAAACAGCGGGAATTCATGATACGCAGTATTTT. Translating it yields CASSQTAGIHDTQYF. The full variable domain, with the rest looked up from reference TRBV7-9 and TRBJ2-3, is DTGVSQNPRHKITKRGQNVTFRCDPISEHNRLYWYRQTLGQGPEFLTYFQNEAQLEKSRLLSDRFSAERPKGSFSTLEIQRTEQGDSAMYLCASSQTAGIHDTQYFGPGTRLTVL.